The 10 T cell receptor beta chains listed next were all sequenced from one sample in a study of T cells after yellow fever vaccination (dated by TCRdb to between 2018 and 2021). What the treatment or condition label conveys for this sample: live attenuated yellow fever vaccine strain. The library was prepared using 5' RACE. For sequencing, an Illumina HiSeq 2500 was employed. TCRdb reprocessed the public reads (quality trimming at Q25 with fastp, clone calling with MiXCR) and kept in-frame beta chains. All rows with the same CDR3 protein become a single entry with the most common DNA and genes. This sample is represented by around 250,000 distinct CDR3 sequences; 6.9% of them were singletons. Together, the top ten hold roughly 0.9% of the sample. This sample comprised CD4+ T cells sorted from PBMCs, obtained 15 days after the yellow fever booster vaccination. Receptor source: a man under 40 who received the YFV17D yellow fever vaccine.

The rearrangement uses TRBV2 and TRBJ1-6; no clear D gene. The CDR3 has 13 amino acids. Trimming pared 7 bases from V and 7 bases from J, leaving 11 bases between. Germline V gene sequence: CDR1 SNHLY, CDR2 FYNNEI. The DNA of the CDR3 is TGTGCCAGCACAGTGGTAGGGAATTCACCCCTCCACTTT. Protein product: CASTVVGNSPLHF. Using reference TRBV2 and TRBJ1-6 for the parts outside the CDR3, the full variable domain is EPEVTQTPSHQVTQMGQEVILRCVPISNHLYFYWYRQILGQKVEFLVSFYNNEISEKSEIFDDQFSVERPDGSNFTLKIRSTKLEDSAMYFCASTVVGNSPLHFGNGTRLTVT.

The chain carries TRBV7-2 and TRBJ2-7, with 8 bases lining up with TRBD2. This CDR3 has 16 residues. The junction had 12 bases not matched to a gene; V was cut back by 5 bases and J by 3 bases. CDR1 and CDR2 (germline): SGHTA, FQGNSA. The chain's CDR3 is CASSRGGVAGSYEQYF. CDR3 nucleotide sequence: TGTGCCAGCAGCCGGGGAGGGGTAGCGGGGAGCTACGAGCAGTACTTC.

The CDR3 bases are TGTGCCAGCAGCTCCACGAGTAGCGGGAGGGCCTTTTCCAAGAATGAGCAGTTCTTC. This translates into CASSSTSSGRAFSKNEQFF. The rearrangement uses TRBV7-8 and TRBJ2-1; TRBD2 aligns across 11 bases. The CDR3 has 19 residues. The V gene end was trimmed by 4 bases and the J gene end by 7 bases; junction bases not matched to a gene: 18. Germline assignment: CDR1 SGHVS and CDR2 FQNEAQ. The entire variable domain, with the rest obtained from reference TRBV7-8 and TRBJ2-1, is as follows: GAGVSQSPRYKVAKRGQDVALRCDPISGHVSLFWYQQALGQGPEFLTYFQNEAQLDKSGLPSDRFFAERPEGSVSTLKIQRTQQEDSAVYLCASSSTSSGRAFSKNEQFFGPGTRLTVL.

This clonotype was observed a few times. V usage is TRBV11-2 and J usage is TRBJ1-2; D unresolved. The CDR3 is 19 amino acids. CDR1 and CDR2 from the germline V gene are SGHAT and FQNNGV. V was cut by 4 bases and J by 1 base, with 25 bases left in between. This chain's CDR3 is CASSSPKGKTETNNYGYTF. For the CDR3, the DNA is TGTGCCAGCAGCTCCCCAAAAGGAAAGACCGAGACCAATAACTATGGCTACACCTTC.

This clonotype showed up just a few times. V usage is TRBV7-2 and J usage is TRBJ2-1; 9 nucleotides agree with TRBD2. This CDR3 has 15 residues. Looked up from germline, CDR1 is SGHTA and CDR2 is FQGNSA. Trimming removed 8 bases from V and 4 bases from J; junction bases left unmatched: 9. This chain's CDR3 is CASSTGTSPYNEQFF. The CDR3 nucleotides are TGTGCCAGCTCTACGGGGACTAGCCCTTACAATGAGCAGTTCTTC.

This clonotype has at least ten counts. The rearrangement links TRBV7-6 to TRBJ2-7; D is perhaps TRBD2 (5 bases). V shed 2 bases and J shed 6 bases, with 11 bases lying between them. The CDR3 runs 13 residues. Germline V gene data show CDR1 as SGHVS and CDR2 as FNYEAQ. CDR3 coding DNA: TGTGCCAGCAGCTTATACCGGGGTGGCGAGCAGTACTTC. It specifies CASSLYRGGEQYF. Full variable domain (outside the CDR3, taken from reference TRBV7-6 and TRBJ2-7): GAGVSQSPRYKVTKRGQDVALRCDPISGHVSLYWYRQALGQGPEFLTYFNYEAQQDKSGLPNDRFSAERPEGSISTLTIQRTEQRDSAMYRCASSLYRGGEQYFGPGTRLTVT.

The gene calls are TRBV20-1 and TRBJ1-6, with no clear D. V was clipped by 3 bases and J by 0 bases, with 9 bases between them. CDR1 is DFQATT, CDR2 SNEGSKA, per germline (reference sequence). CDR3 size: 15 residues. The chain's CDR3 is CSASPTFSYNSPLHF. CDR3 bases: TGCAGTGCTAGTCCGACCTTCTCCTATAATTCACCCCTCCACTTT.

This clonotype was recorded at least ten times. DNA for the CDR3: TGTGCCAGCAGCTTAGTCGCGGGAGGGGGCACAGATACGCAGTATTTT. This encodes CASSLVAGGGTDTQYF. The chain carries TRBV11-2 and TRBJ2-3; 9 nucleotides line up with TRBD2. Germline V gene lookup returns CDR1 SGHAT and CDR2 FQNNGV. V trimming: 1 base; J trimming: 1 base; junction bases outside the gene matches: 3. The CDR3 has 16 amino acids.

V is TRBV5-4 and J is TRBJ1-1; D gene uncertain. Germline CDR1 reads SGHNT; CDR2 reads YYREEE (reference sequence). The CDR3 runs to 13 residues. Between the trimmed V and J ends, which lost 3 bases and 3 bases, there was a span of 9 bases. The CDR3 reads CASSSHLDTEAFF. CDR3 DNA: TGTGCCAGCAGCTCGCACCTGGACACTGAAGCTTTCTTT.

The chain couples TRBV6-1 to TRBJ2-4, with 14 nucleotides matching TRBD2. The germline gives CDR1 MNHNS, CDR2 SASEGT. The CDR3 consists of 15 residues. V dropped 6 bases and J dropped 16; count of bases not matched to a gene: 14. For the CDR3, the DNA is TGTGCCAGCAGAAGATCCGGGACTAGCGGGAGTGGTGTATACTTC. Its protein product is CASRRSGTSGSGVYF.